What follows are 30 T cell receptor beta chains derived from one specimen sequenced in a study of blood T cell repertoires in COVID-19. Assay used: immunoSEQ multiplex PCR; TCRdb lists only in-frame clones, some missing. The sample yields 65,000 to 90,000 clones, 80% to 90% seen once. Sequencing used peripheral blood. All receptors come from a woman between 18 and 29 years old with acute or convalescent COVID-19.

Written as DNA, the CDR3 is TGTGCCAGCAGCTTAAGATCCGGGACAGGGGTTTTGTCCTACAATGAGCAGTTCTTC. Residues: CASSLRSGTGVLSYNEQFF. V is TRBV7-2 and J is TRBJ2-1, with 10 bases aligning to TRBD1. Trimming removed 2 bases from V and 1 base from J; junction bases left unmatched: 11. This CDR3 region has 19 residues. CDR1 SGHTA and CDR2 FQGNSA come from the germline V gene.

V and J are TRBV5-1 and TRBJ2-1, with 8 bases lining up with TRBD1. The CDR3 length is 15 residues. Germline V lookup: CDR1 SGHRS, CDR2 YFSETQ. Trimming cost V 4 bases and J 3 bases; bases outside gene matches: 6. The CDR3 DNA follows: TGCGCCAGCAGCCTTATAGGACAGGGCTACAATGAGCAGTTCTTC. Translating gives CASSLIGQGYNEQFF. Combining the CDR3 with reference TRBV5-1 and TRBJ2-1 gives the whole variable domain KAGVTQTPRYLIKTRGQQVTLSCSPISGHRSVSWYQQTPGQGLQFLFEYFSETQRNKGNFPGRFSGRQFSNSRSEMNVSTLELGDSALYLCASSLIGQGYNEQFFGPGTRLTVL.

This clone appeared a few times. The genes are TRBV6-5 and TRBJ1-2, with 10 bases that match TRBD1. The CDR3 has 14 amino acids. Unmatched junction bases numbered 4, after V lost 6 bases and J lost 3 bases. The V gene's germline CDR1 is MNHEY and CDR2 SVGAGI. The CDR3: CASRKDRGDYGYTF. CDR3 nucleotides: TGTGCCAGCAGAAAGGACAGGGGGGACTATGGCTACACCTTC.

The DNA of the CDR3 is TGTGCCAGCAGTTTAGACGGGAGGCCCCGAGAGACCCAGTACTTC. The encoded protein is CASSLDGRPRETQYF. V gene TRBV27 combines with J gene TRBJ2-5; 7 bases fit TRBD2. The trim removed 2 bases at V and 4 bases at J, leaving 7 bases unmatched. CDR3 length: 15 amino acids. Per germline, CDR1 MNHEY and CDR2 SMNVEV (reference sequence).

The chain uses TRBV6-5 and TRBJ1-6; TRBD1 is a possible D gene (6 bases). CDR1 and CDR2 from the germline V gene are MNHEY and SVGAGI. V shed 11 bases and J shed 7 bases, with 18 bases lying between them. The CDR3 spans 14 residues. CDR3 in amino acids: CAGQSDSQNSPLHF. The CDR3, as DNA: TGTGCCGGCCAGTCGGACAGTCAGAATTCACCCCTCCACTTT.

This clone was picked up one time. Other DNA sequences in the sample encode the same CDR3. The chain is built from TRBV27 and TRBJ1-1; no clear D gene. The V end lost 2 bases, the J end lost 1 base, and 5 bases lay between the germline ends. Germline loops: CDR1 MNHEY, CDR2 SMNVEV (reference sequence). This CDR3 spans 13 amino acids. The CDR3 sequence: CASSLGRNTEAFF. The CDR3 DNA is TGTGCCAGCAGTTTAGGGCGGAACACTGAAGCTTTCTTT.

The chain uses TRBV10-3 and TRBJ2-7; 10 bases fit TRBD2. The CDR3 totals 16 residues. The germline gives CDR1 ENHRY, CDR2 SYGVKD. V shed 1 base, J shed 0 bases, and the junction held 3 bases outside the gene matches. CDR3 sequence reads: CAISEFGLAVSYEQYF. The CDR3 DNA follows: TGTGCCATCAGTGAGTTCGGACTAGCGGTCTCCTACGAGCAGTACTTC.

The CDR3 is CATSGQQKMNTEAFF. CDR3 coding DNA: TGTGCCACCAGTGGTCAACAGAAAATGAACACTGAAGCTTTCTTT. The gene calls are TRBV24-1 and TRBJ1-1; no definite D call. V shed 5 bases and J shed 0 bases, with 12 bases lying between them. Per the germline V gene, CDR1 is KGHDR and CDR2 is SFDVKD. This CDR3 comprises 15 residues.

The chain recombines TRBV3-1 (or the pseudogene TRBV3-2) with TRBJ2-7; possible D gene TRBD1, 5 bases. Looked up from germline, CDR1 is LGHDT and CDR2 is YNNKEL (reference sequence). V was pared by 1 base and J by 4 bases, with 17 bases between. The CDR3 consists of 16 residues. CDR3 region: CASSQAVQGKGYEQYF. The DNA of the CDR3 is TGTGCCAGCAGCCAAGCCGTGCAGGGTAAGGGGTACGAGCAGTACTTC.

This chain uses TRBV6-5 with TRBJ2-5, with 8 bases lining up with TRBD1. CDR3 length: 15 residues. The V and J ends lost 5 bases and 2 bases, in that order; junction bases with no gene match: 7. Per the germline V gene, CDR1 is MNHEY and CDR2 is SVGAGI. CDR3 DNA: TGTGCCAGCAGTCCTACAGGGGGTGTTCAAGAGACCCAGTACTTC. Protein: CASSPTGGVQETQYF.

This clone was observed a single time. The gene calls are TRBV11-3 and TRBJ2-1; the D is unclear. With 3 bases removed from V and 5 bases from J, the gap between germline ends came to 8 bases. The CDR3 loop spans 13 amino acids. The germline gives CDR1 SGHNT, CDR2 YENEEA. The CDR3 sequence: CASSFSPHNEQFF. The CDR3 DNA is TGTGCCAGCAGCTTTAGTCCCCACAATGAGCAGTTCTTC.

The chain carries TRBV11-2 and TRBJ2-3; D is uncertain. This CDR3 region has 14 residues. The germline V and J ends were trimmed by 2 bases and 1 base, with 7 bases remaining between them. The germline CDR1 and CDR2 sequences are SGHAT and FQNNGV. CDR3 DNA sequence: TGTGCCAGCAGCTTAACCCTAGGCACAGATACGCAGTATTTT. Protein sequence: CASSLTLGTDTQYF.

The gene calls are TRBV5-1 and TRBJ1-2; D possibly corresponds to TRBD1 (5 bases). The CDR3 is 13 residues long. Per the germline V gene, CDR1 is SGHRS and CDR2 is YFSETQ. With 4 bases removed from V and 6 bases from J, the gap between germline ends came to 13 bases. The CDR3 loop is CASSLGGFDGYTF. Here the CDR3 DNA reads TGCGCCAGCAGCCTCGGGGGATTTGATGGCTACACCTTC. The full variable domain, with the rest looked up from reference TRBV5-1 and TRBJ1-2, is KAGVTQTPRYLIKTRGQQVTLSCSPISGHRSVSWYQQTPGQGLQFLFEYFSETQRNKGNFPGRFSGRQFSNSRSEMNVSTLELGDSALYLCASSLGGFDGYTFGSGTRLTVV.

This rearrangement joins TRBV6-2 or TRBV6-3 to TRBJ2-7; 16 bases map to TRBD2. The junction had 14 bases not matched to a gene; V was cut back by 6 bases and J by 6 bases. This CDR3 has 18 residues. Germline CDR1 and CDR2: MNHEY and SVGEGT. CDR3 sequence: CASSSGLAGGPVIREQYF. The CDR3 DNA sequence: TGTGCCAGCAGCTCGGGACTAGCGGGGGGGCCCGTAATTCGCGAGCAGTACTTC.

This sequence joins TRBV3-1 (or the pseudogene TRBV3-2) and TRBJ2-7; TRBD1 matches at 8 bases. V was pared by 1 base and J by 4 bases, with 3 bases of the junction left unmatched. Germline CDR1 and CDR2: LGHDT and YNNKEL (reference sequence). This CDR3 is 14 amino acids long. The CDR3 DNA is TGTGCCAGCAGCCAAGGGACAGGGTCGTACGAGCAGTACTTC. It translates to CASSQGTGSYEQYF.

The V call is TRBV19, the J call TRBJ1-6; no firm D call. CDR3 length: 14 amino acids. The germline V gene has CDR1 LNHDA and CDR2 SQIVND (reference sequence). V lost 4 bases to trimming and J lost 8 bases, with 12 bases between them. The CDR3 here is CASSTYGIDSPLHF. CDR3 coding DNA: TGTGCCAGTAGTACATACGGGATCGATTCACCCCTCCACTTT. The whole variable domain, remainder taken from reference TRBV19 and TRBJ1-6, is DGGITQSPKYLFRKEGQNVTLSCEQNLNHDAMYWYRQDPGQGLRLIYYSQIVNDFQKGDIAEGYSVSREKKESFPLTVTSAQKNPTAFYLCASSTYGIDSPLHFGNGTRLTVT.

The gene calls are TRBV20-1 and TRBJ2-7; unclear D gene. The CDR3 is made up of 11 amino acids. The V end was cut by 6 bases, the J end by 12 bases, with 18 bases between. The germline V gene encodes CDR1 DFQATT and CDR2 SNEGSKA (reference sequence). The CDR3: CSAITRGGLYF. CDR3 nucleotides: TGCAGTGCCATAACCCGAGGTGGTCTGTACTTC.

The chain couples TRBV11-2 to TRBJ2-7, with 8 bases aligning to TRBD1. There are 15 residues in the CDR3. V shed 7 bases, J shed 0 bases, and the junction held 8 bases outside the gene matches. The germline gives CDR1 SGHAT, CDR2 FQNNGV. The CDR3: CASTEWTGSSYEQYF. Written as DNA, the CDR3 is TGTGCCAGCACCGAATGGACAGGGAGCTCCTACGAGCAGTACTTC. The full variable domain, rest sourced from reference TRBV11-2 and TRBJ2-7, is EAGVAQSPRYKIIEKRQSVAFWCNPISGHATLYWYQQILGQGPKLLIQFQNNGVVDDSQLPKDRFSAERLKGVDSTLKIQPAKLEDSAVYLCASTEWTGSSYEQYFGPGTRLTVT.

This chain uses TRBV5-1 with TRBJ1-1, with 7 bases fitting TRBD1. The CDR3 is made up of 14 amino acids. Germline loops: CDR1 SGHRS, CDR2 YFSETQ. V dropped 5 bases and J dropped 1; count of bases not matched to a gene: 5. The CDR3: CASRLQGTNTEAFF. The DNA for the CDR3 is TGCGCCAGCAGATTACAGGGGACGAACACTGAAGCTTTCTTT. Full variable domain (outside the CDR3, taken from reference TRBV5-1 and TRBJ1-1): KAGVTQTPRYLIKTRGQQVTLSCSPISGHRSVSWYQQTPGQGLQFLFEYFSETQRNKGNFPGRFSGRQFSNSRSEMNVSTLELGDSALYLCASRLQGTNTEAFFGQGTRLTVV.

The chain has TRBV5-5 and TRBJ2-2; TRBD1 agrees at 7 bases. The CDR3 is 16 residues long. V lost 2 bases to trimming and J lost 0 bases; unmatched junction nucleotides: 4. CDR1 SGHKS and CDR2 YYEKEE come from the germline V gene (reference sequence). The CDR3 DNA reads as TGTGCCAGCAGCTTACCCGGGACAGCGAACACCGGGGAGCTGTTTTTT. It encodes CASSLPGTANTGELFF.

This clone has more than one count but fewer than ten. This CDR3 is CATLLGQYNEQFF. The CDR3 region has the DNA TGTGCCACCCTGCTGGGACAGTACAATGAGCAGTTCTTC. This chain uses TRBV6-5 with TRBJ2-1, with 7 bases lining up with TRBD1. The V and J ends lost 10 bases and 4 bases, in that order; junction bases with no gene match: 7. The CDR3 extends over 13 amino acids. Germline V gene data show CDR1 as MNHEY and CDR2 as SVGAGI.

This clone was detected once. This chain joins TRBV5-1 and TRBJ2-1; 8 bases line up with TRBD1. CDR1 is SGHRS and CDR2 is YFSETQ in the germline V gene. The CDR3 contains 15 residues. V was clipped by 4 bases and J by 5 bases; unmatched bases: 8. This CDR3 is CASSPSDRGHNEQFF. In nucleotides, the CDR3 is TGCGCCAGCAGCCCAAGTGACAGGGGCCACAATGAGCAGTTCTTC.

In DNA, the CDR3 is TGTGCCAGCAGCCGGCAGGGAATAAATTCACCCCTCCACTTT. Translating it yields CASSRQGINSPLHF. The V and J genes are TRBV7-2 and TRBJ1-6, with D perhaps TRBD1 (5 bases). The germline V gene has CDR1 SGHTA and CDR2 FQGNSA. The CDR3 covers 14 residues. V gave up 5 bases and J gave up 7 bases, with 12 bases separating them.

This chain uses TRBV2 with TRBJ2-3; 8 bases line up with TRBD2. There are 15 residues in the CDR3. The J segment lost 5 bases and the V segment lost 5 bases, leaving 9 bases of the junction unmatched. The germline V gene has CDR1 SNHLY and CDR2 FYNNEI. The DNA for the CDR3 is TGTGCCAGCAGTTCCCTTAGCGGGATTGGAGATACGCAGTATTTT. This encodes CASSSLSGIGDTQYF.

V and J are TRBV30 and TRBJ2-7; a weak D match, TRBD1 (6 bases). Germline V CDR1 and CDR2: GTSNPN, SVGIG (reference sequence). Trimming took off 0 bases at V and 4 bases at J, with 13 bases between the two ends. This CDR3 is built from 14 residues. CDR3 nucleotide sequence: TGTGCCTGGAGTGTTTTGACAGGAGATTACGAGCAGTACTTC. It specifies CAWSVLTGDYEQYF. The full variable domain, completed using reference TRBV30 and TRBJ2-7, is SQTIHQWPATLVQPVGSPLSLECTVEGTSNPNLYWYRQAAGRGLQLLFYSVGIGQISSEVPQNLSASRPQDRQFILSSKKLLLSDSGFYLCAWSVLTGDYEQYFGPGTRLTVT.

The V call is TRBV4-1, the J call TRBJ2-6, with D maybe TRBD2 (5 bases). CDR1 and CDR2 (germline): MGHRA, YSYEKL. V dropped 3 bases and J dropped 3 bases, with 18 bases sitting between them. There are 18 residues in the CDR3. The CDR3 nucleotides are TGCGCCAGCAGCCAGGACTTTTCTGGATCCTTTGGGGCCAACGTCCTGACTTTC. This gives the protein CASSQDFSGSFGANVLTF.

This sequence joins TRBV7-6 and TRBJ2-5; TRBD1 matches 7 bases. Trimming removed 5 bases from V and 5 bases from J; junction bases left unmatched: 17. Germline V CDR1 and CDR2: SGHVS, FNYEAQ. The CDR3 is made up of 17 amino acids. CDR3 nucleotides: TGTGCCAGCAGCCCGTCCTTGGGAAGACAGGGTCGGGAGACCCAGTACTTC. Protein product: CASSPSLGRQGRETQYF.

V and J are TRBV10-3 and TRBJ2-1, with D maybe TRBD1 (6 bases). CDR1 and CDR2 (germline): ENHRY, SYGVKD. The V gene lost 5 bases and the J gene lost 0 bases, with 8 bases spanning the gap. The CDR3 loop spans 14 amino acids. Written as DNA, the CDR3 is TGTGCCATCAGTCGACAGGTCTCCTACAATGAGCAGTTCTTC. Its protein is CAISRQVSYNEQFF.

The chain links TRBV11-2 to TRBJ2-7; TRBD2 matches at 8 bases. V was clipped by 6 bases and J by 3 bases; unmatched bases: 16. Per germline, CDR1 SGHAT and CDR2 FQNNGV. The CDR3 is 17 residues long. This CDR3 reads CASRPIAGPASLYEQYF. Written as DNA, the CDR3 is TGTGCCAGCAGACCTATAGCGGGGCCTGCCTCACTCTACGAGCAGTACTTC.

This clone was found once. The chain is built from TRBV3-1 (or the pseudogene TRBV3-2) and TRBJ1-2, with a tentative D call TRBD1 (6 bases). V was trimmed by 1 base and J by 5 bases, leaving 8 bases between them. Germline V gene sequence: CDR1 LGHDT, CDR2 YNNKEL (reference sequence). This CDR3 comprises 13 residues. The CDR3 region is CASSQGTAYGYTF. The CDR3 DNA follows: TGTGCCAGCAGCCAAGGGACAGCGTATGGCTACACCTTC.